The clone carrying this T cell receptor beta chain was detected only once. After extraction with the RNeasy kit, roughly 0.45 to 1 ug of the RNA was reverse transcribed using random hexamers. TCRdb reprocessed the immunoSEQ multiplex PCR reads with MiXCR, giving one entry per CDR3 protein. The sample lists approximately 210,000 distinct CDR3 sequences, about 95% occurring once. V was cut by 5 bases and J by 5 bases, with 16 bases left in between. This CDR3 contains 14 residues. Germline V gene lookup returns CDR1 SGHVS and CDR2 FQNEAQ. This entry comes from a study of CD8 T cells in Susac syndrome. Material for sequencing was CD4+ T cells from PBMCs. The TCR originated in a human donor with multiple sclerosis. The chain couples TRBV7-8 to TRBJ2-7; D may correspond to TRBD1 or TRBD2 (5 bases each). The DNA of the CDR3 is TGTGCCAGCAGCCTCCGGGACGGCGTCGACGAGCAGTACTTC. This codes for CASSLRDGVDEQYF.